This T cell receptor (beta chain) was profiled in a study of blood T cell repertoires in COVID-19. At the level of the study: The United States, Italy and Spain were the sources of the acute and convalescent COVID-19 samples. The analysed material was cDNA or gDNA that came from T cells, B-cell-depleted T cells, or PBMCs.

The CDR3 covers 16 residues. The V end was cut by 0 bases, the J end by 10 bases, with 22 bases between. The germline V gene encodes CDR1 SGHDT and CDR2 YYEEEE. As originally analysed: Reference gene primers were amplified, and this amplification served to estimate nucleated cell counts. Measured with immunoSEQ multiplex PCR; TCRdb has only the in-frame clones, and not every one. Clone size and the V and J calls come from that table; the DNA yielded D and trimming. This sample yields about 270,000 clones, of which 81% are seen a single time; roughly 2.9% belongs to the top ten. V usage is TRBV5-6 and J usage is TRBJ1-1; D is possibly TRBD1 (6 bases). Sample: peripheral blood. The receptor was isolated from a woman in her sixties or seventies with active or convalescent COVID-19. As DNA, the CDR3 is TGTGCCAGCAGCTTGGTTTCGGGGGGCGGGCGCGGATTAGCTTTCTTT. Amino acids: CASSLVSGGGRGLAFF. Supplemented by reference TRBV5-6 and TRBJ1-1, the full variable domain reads DAGVTQSPTHLIKTRGQQVTLRCSPKSGHDTVSWYQQALGQGPQFIFQYYEEEERQRGNFPDRFSGHQFPNYSSELNVNALLLGDSALYLCASSLVSGGGRGLAFFGQGTRLTVV.